Described below is a single TCR beta chain sequence and its context. Authors' methods: Scientists estimated how many nucleated cells there were by amplifying reference gene primers. Sequencing was performed with immunoSEQ multiplex PCR; in TCRdb, only in-frame clones are kept and a portion is missing. That table furnishes V, J and clone size, whereas the DNA furnished D and trimming. The sample lists around 210,000 clones; just over 85% were seen once. This sample stems from a study of blood T cell repertoires in COVID-19. Study information: The United States, Italy and Spain supplied acute and convalescent COVID-19 samples. Nucleic acid was either cDNA or gDNA, and it came from T cells, B-cell-depleted T cells, or PBMCs.

Deletions cut 3 bases from V and 4 bases from J, with 16 bases between. Per the germline V gene, CDR1 is MGHDK and CDR2 is SYGVNS. This CDR3 has 16 amino acids. The rearrangement uses TRBV25-1 and TRBJ1-3; D gene uncertain. The sequenced material came from peripheral blood. The sequence was collected from a man aged 18-30 years with active or convalescent COVID-19. CDR3 bases: TGTGCCAGCAGTGATAGGCGCGACGAGGGCGGAAACACCATATATTTT. It is translated as CASSDRRDEGGNTIYF.